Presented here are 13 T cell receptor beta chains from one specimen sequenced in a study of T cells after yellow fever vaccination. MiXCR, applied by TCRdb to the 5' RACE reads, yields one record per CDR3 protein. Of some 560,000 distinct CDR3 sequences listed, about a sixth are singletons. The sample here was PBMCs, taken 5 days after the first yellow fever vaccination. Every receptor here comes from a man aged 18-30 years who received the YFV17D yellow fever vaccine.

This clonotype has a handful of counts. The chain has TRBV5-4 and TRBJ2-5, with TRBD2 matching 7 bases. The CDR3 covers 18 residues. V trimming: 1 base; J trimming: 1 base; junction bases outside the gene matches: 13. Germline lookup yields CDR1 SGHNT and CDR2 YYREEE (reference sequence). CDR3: CASSLNYDLRGIQETQYF. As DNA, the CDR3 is TGTGCCAGCAGCTTGAATTACGACTTGCGGGGGATCCAAGAGACCCAGTACTTC.

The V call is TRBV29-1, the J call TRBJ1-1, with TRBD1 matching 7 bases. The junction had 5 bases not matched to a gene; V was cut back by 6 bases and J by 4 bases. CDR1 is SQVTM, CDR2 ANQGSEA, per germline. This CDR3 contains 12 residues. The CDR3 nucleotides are TGCAGCGTCGACAGGGTAGGCACTGAAGCTTTCTTT. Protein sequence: CSVDRVGTEAFF.

CDR3 region: CASSTTGFTEAFF. In nucleotides, the CDR3 is TGTGCCAGCAGCACCACAGGGTTCACTGAAGCTTTCTTT. The chain combines TRBV7-2 with TRBJ1-1, with a weak D call TRBD1 (6 bases). This CDR3 has 13 amino acids. The V end lost 5 bases, the J end lost 4 bases, and 11 bases lay between the germline ends. Germline values: CDR1 SGHTA, CDR2 FQGNSA.

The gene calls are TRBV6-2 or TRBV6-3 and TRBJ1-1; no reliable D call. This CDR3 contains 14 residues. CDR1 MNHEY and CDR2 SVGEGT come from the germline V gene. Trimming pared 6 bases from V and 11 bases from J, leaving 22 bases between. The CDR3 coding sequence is TGTGCCAGCAGAACACCGGACGGCTTGACGAATGCTTTCTTT. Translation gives CASRTPDGLTNAFF.

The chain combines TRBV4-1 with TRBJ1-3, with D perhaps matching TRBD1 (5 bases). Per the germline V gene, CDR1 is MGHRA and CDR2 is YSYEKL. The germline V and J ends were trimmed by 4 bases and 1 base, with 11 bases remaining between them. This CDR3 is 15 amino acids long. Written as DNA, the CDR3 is TGCGCCAGCAGCCGCCCGGGGGATTCTGGAAACACCATATATTTT. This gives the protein CASSRPGDSGNTIYF.

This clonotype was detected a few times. CDR3 nucleotides: TGTGCCACCGGAGGCGACGAGCAGTACTTC. Translated, it gives CATGGDEQYF. The chain has TRBV24-1 and TRBJ2-7, with D maybe TRBD2 (5 bases). The V end lost 9 bases, the J end lost 5 bases, and 7 bases lay between the germline ends. The length of the CDR3 is 10 residues. The V gene's germline CDR1 is KGHDR and CDR2 SFDVKD.

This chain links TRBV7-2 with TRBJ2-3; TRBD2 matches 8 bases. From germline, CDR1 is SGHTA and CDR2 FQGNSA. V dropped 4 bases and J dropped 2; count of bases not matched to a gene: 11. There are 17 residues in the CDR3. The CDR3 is CASSSRLAGLITDTQYF. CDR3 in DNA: TGTGCCAGCAGCTCCCGTTTAGCGGGGCTAATCACAGATACGCAGTATTTT.

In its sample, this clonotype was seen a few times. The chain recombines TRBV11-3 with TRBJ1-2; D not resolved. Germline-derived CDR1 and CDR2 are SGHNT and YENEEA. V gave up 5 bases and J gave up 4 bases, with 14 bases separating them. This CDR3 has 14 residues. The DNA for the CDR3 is TGTGCCAGCAGCCCAGCGGGCAGTCCCTATGGCTACACCTTC. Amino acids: CASSPAGSPYGYTF. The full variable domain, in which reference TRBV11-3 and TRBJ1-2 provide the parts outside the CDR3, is EAGVVQSPRYKIIEKKQPVAFWCNPISGHNTLYWYLQNLGQGPELLIRYENEEAVDDSQLPKDRFSAERLKGVDSTLKIQPAELGDSAVYLCASSPAGSPYGYTFGSGTRLTVV.

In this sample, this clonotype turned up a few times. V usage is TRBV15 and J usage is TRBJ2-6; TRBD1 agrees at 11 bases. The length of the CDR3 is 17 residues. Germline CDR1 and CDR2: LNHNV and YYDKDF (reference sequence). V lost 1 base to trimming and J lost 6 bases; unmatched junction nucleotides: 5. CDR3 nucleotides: TGTGCCACCAGCAGAGGGACAGGGGGCGTCGTGGCCAACGTCCTGACTTTC. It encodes CATSRGTGGVVANVLTF.

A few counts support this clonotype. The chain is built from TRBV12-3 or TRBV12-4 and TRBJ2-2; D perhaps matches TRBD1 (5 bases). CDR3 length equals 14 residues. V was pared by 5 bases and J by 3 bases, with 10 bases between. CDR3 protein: CASSRQPHTGELFF. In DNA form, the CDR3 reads TGTGCCAGCAGTCGACAGCCACACACCGGGGAGCTGTTTTTT.

For the CDR3, the DNA is TGTGCCAGCAGCCAAGGGGGCGGGGCCAAAAACATTCAGTACTTC. Translating gives CASSQGGGAKNIQYF. The J gene is TRBJ2-4, the V gene TRBV3-1; D possibly matches TRBD1 or TRBD2 (5 bases each). V shed 1 base and J shed 1 base, with 8 bases lying between them. The length of the CDR3 is 15 residues. Germline V lookup: CDR1 LGHDT, CDR2 YNNKEL (reference sequence).

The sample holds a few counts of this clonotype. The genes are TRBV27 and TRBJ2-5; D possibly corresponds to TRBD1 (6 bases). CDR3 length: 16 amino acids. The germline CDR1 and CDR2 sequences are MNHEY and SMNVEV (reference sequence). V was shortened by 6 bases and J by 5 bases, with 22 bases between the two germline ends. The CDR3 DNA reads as TGTGCCAGCAGCCCGTATACAGGGCTCCGTGGGGAGACCCAGTACTTC. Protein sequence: CASSPYTGLRGETQYF.

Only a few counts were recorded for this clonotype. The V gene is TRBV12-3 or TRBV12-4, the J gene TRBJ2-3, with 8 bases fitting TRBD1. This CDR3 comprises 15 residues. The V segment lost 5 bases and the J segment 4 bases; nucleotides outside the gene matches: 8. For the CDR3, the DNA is TGTGCCAGCAGTCAACCGGGACAGGTCGCAGATACGCAGTATTTT. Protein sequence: CASSQPGQVADTQYF.